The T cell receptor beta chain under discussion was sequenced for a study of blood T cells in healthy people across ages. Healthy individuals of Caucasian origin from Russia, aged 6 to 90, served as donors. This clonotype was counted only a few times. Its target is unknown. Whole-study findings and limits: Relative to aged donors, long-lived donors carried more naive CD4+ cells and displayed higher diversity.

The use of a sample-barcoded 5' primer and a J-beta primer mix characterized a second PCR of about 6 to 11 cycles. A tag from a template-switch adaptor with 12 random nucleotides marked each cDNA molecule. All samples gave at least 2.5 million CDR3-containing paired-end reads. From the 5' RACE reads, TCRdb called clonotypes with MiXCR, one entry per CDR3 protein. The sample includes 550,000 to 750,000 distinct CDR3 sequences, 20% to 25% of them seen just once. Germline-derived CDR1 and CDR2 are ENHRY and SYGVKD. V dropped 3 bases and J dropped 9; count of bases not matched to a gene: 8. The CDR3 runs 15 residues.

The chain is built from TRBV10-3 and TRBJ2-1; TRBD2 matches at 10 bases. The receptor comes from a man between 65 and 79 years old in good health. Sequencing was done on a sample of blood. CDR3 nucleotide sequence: TGTGCCATCAGTGATTCCCTAGCGGGAGACGGTGAGCAGTTCTTC. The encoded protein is CAISDSLAGDGEQFF.